This T cell receptor beta chain was found in a study of STAT5B mutations in CD4+ large granular lymphocyte leukemia. Points from the study as a whole: 8/27 top patient clones versus 2/35 control clones were TRBV06-family. No patients shared main leukemic clonotypes, though roughly 27% appeared at low frequency elsewhere.

With regard to this clone: What it recognizes is unknown.

Assay used: immunoSEQ multiplex PCR; TCRdb lists only in-frame clones, some missing. The sample holds around 21,000 clones, 75% seen once. V lost 5 bases, J lost 4 bases, and 8 bases stayed unmatched. This CDR3 comprises 15 residues. Germline V gives CDR1 SEHNR, CDR2 FQNEAQ (reference sequence). Material: CD4+ T cells from blood buffy coats. The chain carries TRBV7-9 and TRBJ2-1, with TRBD1 identical over 7 bases. The source is a human donor in good health. The CDR3 loop is CASSRTGALYNEQFF. CDR3 nucleotide sequence: TGTGCCAGCAGCCGAACAGGGGCTTTATACAATGAGCAGTTCTTC.